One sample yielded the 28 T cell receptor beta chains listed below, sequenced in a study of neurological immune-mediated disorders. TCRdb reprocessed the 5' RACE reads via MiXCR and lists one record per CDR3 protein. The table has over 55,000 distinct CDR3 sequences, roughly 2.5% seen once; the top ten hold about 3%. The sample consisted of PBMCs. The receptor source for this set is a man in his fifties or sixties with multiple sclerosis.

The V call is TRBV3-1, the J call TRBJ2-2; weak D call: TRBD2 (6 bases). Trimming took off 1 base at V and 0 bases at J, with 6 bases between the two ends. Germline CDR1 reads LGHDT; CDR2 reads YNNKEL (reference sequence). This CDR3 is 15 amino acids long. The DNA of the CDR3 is TGTGCCAGCAGCCAAGGGACTACGAACACCGGGGAGCTGTTTTTT. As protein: CASSQGTTNTGELFF.

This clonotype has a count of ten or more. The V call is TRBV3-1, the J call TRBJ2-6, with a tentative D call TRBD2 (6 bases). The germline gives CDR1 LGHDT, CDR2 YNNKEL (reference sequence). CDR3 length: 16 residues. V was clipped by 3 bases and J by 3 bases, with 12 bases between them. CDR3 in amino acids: CASSHEAGHGANVLTF. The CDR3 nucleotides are TGTGCCAGCAGCCACGAGGCGGGGCATGGGGCCAACGTCCTGACTTTC. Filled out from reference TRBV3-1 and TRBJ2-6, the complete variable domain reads DTAVSQTPKYLVTQMGNDKSIKCEQNLGHDTMYWYKQDSKKFLKIMFSYNNKELIINETVPNRFSPKSPDKAHLNLHINSLELGDSAVYFCASSHEAGHGANVLTFGAGSRLTVL.

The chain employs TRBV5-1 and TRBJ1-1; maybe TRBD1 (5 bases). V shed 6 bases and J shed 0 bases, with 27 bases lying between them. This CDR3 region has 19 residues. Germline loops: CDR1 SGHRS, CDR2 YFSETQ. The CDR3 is CASNLVPKGQPLMNTEAFF. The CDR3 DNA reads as TGCGCCAGCAACTTAGTGCCCAAGGGGCAGCCCCTCATGAACACTGAAGCTTTCTTT.

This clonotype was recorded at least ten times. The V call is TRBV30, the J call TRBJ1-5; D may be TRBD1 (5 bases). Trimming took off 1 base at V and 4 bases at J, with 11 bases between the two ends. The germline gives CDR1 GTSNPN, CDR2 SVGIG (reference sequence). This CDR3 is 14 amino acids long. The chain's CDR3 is CAWSATGGNQPQHF. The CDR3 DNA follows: TGTGCCTGGAGTGCGACTGGGGGAAATCAGCCCCAGCATTTT.

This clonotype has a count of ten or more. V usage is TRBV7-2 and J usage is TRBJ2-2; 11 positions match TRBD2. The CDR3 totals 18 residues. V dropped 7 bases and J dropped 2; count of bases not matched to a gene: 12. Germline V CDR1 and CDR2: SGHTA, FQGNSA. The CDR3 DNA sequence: TGTGCCAGCACGAAAGCTAGCGGGGGGACCCTTAACACCGGGGAGCTGTTTTTT. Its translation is CASTKASGGTLNTGELFF.

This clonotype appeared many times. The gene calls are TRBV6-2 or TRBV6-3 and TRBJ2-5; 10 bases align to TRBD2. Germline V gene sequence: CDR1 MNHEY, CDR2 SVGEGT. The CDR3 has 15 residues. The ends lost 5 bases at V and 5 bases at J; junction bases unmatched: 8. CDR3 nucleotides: TGTGCCAGCAGTACACTAGCGGGGCGCCGGGAGACCCAGTACTTC. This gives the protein CASSTLAGRRETQYF.

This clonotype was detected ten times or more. DNA for the CDR3: TGCAGTGCTAAACCTGGACAGCGAGCCCATTCACCCCTCCACTTT. Translating it yields CSAKPGQRAHSPLHF. The chain joins TRBV20-1 to TRBJ1-6; weak D call: TRBD1 (6 bases). The germline V gene has CDR1 DFQATT and CDR2 SNEGSKA (reference sequence). CDR3 length: 15 amino acids. V gave up 4 bases and J gave up 8 bases, with 18 bases separating them.

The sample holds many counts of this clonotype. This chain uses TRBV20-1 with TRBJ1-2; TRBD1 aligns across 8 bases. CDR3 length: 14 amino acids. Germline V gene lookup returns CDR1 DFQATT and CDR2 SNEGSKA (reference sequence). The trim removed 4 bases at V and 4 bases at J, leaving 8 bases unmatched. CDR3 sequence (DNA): TGCAGTGCTACCAAACCAGGGGGCTCCTATGGCTACACCTTC. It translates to CSATKPGGSYGYTF.

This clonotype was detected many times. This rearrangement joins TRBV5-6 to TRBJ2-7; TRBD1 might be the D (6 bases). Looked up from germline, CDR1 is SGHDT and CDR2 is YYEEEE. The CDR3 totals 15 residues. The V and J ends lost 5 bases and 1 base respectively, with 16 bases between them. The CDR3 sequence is CASRQTNRVSYEQYF. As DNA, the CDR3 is TGTGCCAGCAGACAAACCAACAGGGTTTCCTACGAGCAGTACTTC. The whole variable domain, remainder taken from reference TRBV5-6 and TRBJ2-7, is DAGVTQSPTHLIKTRGQQVTLRCSPKSGHDTVSWYQQALGQGPQFIFQYYEEEERQRGNFPDRFSGHQFPNYSSELNVNALLLGDSALYLCASRQTNRVSYEQYFGPGTRLTVT.

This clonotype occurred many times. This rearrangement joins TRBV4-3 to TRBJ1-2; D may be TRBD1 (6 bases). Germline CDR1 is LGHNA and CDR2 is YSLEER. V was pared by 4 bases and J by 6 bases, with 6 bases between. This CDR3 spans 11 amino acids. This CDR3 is CASSPGDGYTF. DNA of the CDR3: TGCGCCAGCAGCCCAGGGGATGGCTACACCTTC.

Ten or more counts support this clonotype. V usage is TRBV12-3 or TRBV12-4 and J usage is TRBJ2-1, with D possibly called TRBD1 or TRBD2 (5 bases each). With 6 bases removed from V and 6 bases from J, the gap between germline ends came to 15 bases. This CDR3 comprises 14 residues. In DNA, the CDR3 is TGTGCCAGCAGCCCCGGGGCCATCCGCAATGAGCAGTTCTTC. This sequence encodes CASSPGAIRNEQFF.

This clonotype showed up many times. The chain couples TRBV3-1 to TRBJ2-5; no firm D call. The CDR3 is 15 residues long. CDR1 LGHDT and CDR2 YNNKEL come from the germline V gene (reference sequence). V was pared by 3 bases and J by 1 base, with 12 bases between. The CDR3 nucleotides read TGTGCCAGCAGCCATTCGTGGGCGGTCCAAGAGACCCAGTACTTC. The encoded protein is CASSHSWAVQETQYF.

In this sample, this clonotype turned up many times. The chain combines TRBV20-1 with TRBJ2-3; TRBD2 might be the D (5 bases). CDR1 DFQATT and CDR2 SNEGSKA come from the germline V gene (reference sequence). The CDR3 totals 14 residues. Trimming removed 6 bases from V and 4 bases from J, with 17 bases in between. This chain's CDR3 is CSATGSVRADTQYF. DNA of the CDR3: TGCAGTGCCACTGGGAGCGTGAGGGCAGATACGCAGTATTTT.

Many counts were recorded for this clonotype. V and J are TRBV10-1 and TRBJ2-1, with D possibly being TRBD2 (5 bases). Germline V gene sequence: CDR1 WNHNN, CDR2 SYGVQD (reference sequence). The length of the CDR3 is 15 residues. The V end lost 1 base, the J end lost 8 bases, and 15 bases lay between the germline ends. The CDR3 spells CASSEWGDIRDEQFF. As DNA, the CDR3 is TGCGCCAGCAGTGAGTGGGGAGACATCCGGGATGAGCAGTTCTTC.

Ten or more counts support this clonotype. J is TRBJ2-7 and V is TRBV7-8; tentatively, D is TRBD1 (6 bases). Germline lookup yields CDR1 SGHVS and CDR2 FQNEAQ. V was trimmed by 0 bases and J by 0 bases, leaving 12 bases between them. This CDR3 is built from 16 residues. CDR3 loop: CASSLAVQGSSYEQYF. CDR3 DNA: TGTGCCAGCAGCTTAGCGGTTCAGGGGAGCTCCTACGAGCAGTACTTC.

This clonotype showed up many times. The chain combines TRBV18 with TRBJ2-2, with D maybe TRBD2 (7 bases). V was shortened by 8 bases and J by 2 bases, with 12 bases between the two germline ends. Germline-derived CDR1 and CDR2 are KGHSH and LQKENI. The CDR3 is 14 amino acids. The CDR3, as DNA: TGTGCCAGCACGGGGGGCACCAACACCGGGGAGCTGTTTTTT. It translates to CASTGGTNTGELFF.

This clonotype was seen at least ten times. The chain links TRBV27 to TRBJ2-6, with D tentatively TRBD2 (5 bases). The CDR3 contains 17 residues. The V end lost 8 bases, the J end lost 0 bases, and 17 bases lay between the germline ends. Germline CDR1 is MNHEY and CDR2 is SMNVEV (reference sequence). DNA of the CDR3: TGTGCCAGCCTTCCTCGGCCTGGACTCTCTGGGGCCAACGTCCTGACTTTC. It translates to CASLPRPGLSGANVLTF. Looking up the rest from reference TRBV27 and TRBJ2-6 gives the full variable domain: EAQVTQNPRYLITVTGKKLTVTCSQNMNHEYMSWYRQDPGLGLRQIYYSMNVEVTDKGDVPEGYKVSRKEKRNFPLILESPSPNQTSLYFCASLPRPGLSGANVLTFGAGSRLTVL.

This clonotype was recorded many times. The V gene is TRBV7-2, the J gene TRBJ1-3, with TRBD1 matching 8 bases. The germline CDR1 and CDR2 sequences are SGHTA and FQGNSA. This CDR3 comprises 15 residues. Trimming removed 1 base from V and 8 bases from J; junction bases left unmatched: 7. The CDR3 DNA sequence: TGTGCCAGCAGCTTAGGGAACAGGGGGGCAGACACCATATATTTT. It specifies CASSLGNRGADTIYF.

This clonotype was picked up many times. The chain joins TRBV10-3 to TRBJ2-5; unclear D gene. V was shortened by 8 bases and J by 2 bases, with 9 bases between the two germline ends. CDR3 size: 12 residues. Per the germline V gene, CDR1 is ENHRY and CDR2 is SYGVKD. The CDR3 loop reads CAIGVGQETQYF. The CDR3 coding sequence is TGTGCCATCGGAGTGGGGCAAGAGACCCAGTACTTC.

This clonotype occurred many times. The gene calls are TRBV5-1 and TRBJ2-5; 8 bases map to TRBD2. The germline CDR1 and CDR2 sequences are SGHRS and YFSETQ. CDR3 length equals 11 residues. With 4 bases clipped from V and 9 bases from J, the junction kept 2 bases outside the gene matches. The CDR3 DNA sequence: TGCGCCAGCAGCCCGGGAGGGGCCCAGTACTTC. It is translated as CASSPGGAQYF.

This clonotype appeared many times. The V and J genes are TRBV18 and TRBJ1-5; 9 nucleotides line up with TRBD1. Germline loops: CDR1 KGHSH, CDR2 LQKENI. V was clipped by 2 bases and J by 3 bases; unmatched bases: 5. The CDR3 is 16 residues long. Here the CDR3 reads CASSPMGQGNNQPQHF. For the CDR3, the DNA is TGTGCCAGCTCACCAATGGGACAGGGCAACAATCAGCCCCAGCATTTT.

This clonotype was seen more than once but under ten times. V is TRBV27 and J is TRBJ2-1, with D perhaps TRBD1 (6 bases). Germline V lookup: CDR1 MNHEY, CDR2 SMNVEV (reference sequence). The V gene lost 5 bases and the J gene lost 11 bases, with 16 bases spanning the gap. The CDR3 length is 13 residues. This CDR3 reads CASSELSGTKQFF. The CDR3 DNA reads TGTGCCAGCAGTGAATTGTCCGGGACAAAGCAGTTCTTC.

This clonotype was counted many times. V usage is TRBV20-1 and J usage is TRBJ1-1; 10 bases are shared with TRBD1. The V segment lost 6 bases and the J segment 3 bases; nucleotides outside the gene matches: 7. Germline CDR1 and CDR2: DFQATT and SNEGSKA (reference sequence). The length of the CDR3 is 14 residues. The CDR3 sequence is CSAPRQGAHTEAFF. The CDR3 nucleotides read TGCAGTGCCCCTAGACAGGGGGCACACACTGAAGCTTTCTTT.

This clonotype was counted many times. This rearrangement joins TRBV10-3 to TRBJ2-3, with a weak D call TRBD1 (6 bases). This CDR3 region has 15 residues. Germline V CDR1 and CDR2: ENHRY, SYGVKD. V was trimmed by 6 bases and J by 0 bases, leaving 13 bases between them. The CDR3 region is CAIRGGGSSTDTQYF. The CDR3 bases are TGTGCCATCAGAGGTGGGGGCTCTAGCACAGATACGCAGTATTTT.

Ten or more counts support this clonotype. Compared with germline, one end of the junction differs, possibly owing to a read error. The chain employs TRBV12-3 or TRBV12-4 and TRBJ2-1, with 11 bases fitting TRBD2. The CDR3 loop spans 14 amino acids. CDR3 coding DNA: TGTGCCAGCAGTCTAGCGGGGGGTAACAATGAGCAGTTCTTC. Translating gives CASSLAGGNNEQFF.

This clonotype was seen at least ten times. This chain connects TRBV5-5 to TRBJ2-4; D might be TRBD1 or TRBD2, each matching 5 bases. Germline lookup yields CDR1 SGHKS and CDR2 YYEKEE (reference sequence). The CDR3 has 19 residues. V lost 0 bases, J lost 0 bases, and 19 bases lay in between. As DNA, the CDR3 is TGTGCCAGCAGCTTGGTCTTCCGGGACCGAGTTTTAGCCAAAAACATTCAGTACTTC. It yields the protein CASSLVFRDRVLAKNIQYF.

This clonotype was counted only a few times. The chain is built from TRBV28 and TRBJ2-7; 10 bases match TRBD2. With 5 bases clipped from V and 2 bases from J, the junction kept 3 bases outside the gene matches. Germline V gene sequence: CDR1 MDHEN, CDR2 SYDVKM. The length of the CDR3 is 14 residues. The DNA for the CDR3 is TGTGCCAGCAGTAAAGCGGGGGGGCCCTACGAGCAGTACTTC. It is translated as CASSKAGGPYEQYF.

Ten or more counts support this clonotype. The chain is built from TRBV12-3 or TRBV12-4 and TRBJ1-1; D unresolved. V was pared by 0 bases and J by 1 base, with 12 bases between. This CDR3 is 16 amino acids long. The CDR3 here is CASSLAAANQNTEAFF. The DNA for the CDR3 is TGTGCCAGCAGTTTAGCGGCGGCCAATCAGAACACTGAAGCTTTCTTT.